The entry that follows covers one T cell receptor beta chain sequence. Its specificity is unknown. This sample was taken from a study of cytomegalovirus exposure and HLA in healthy donors. The CDR3 runs 13 residues. The germline V gene encodes CDR1 SEHNR and CDR2 FQNEAQ (reference sequence). V was pared by 3 bases and J by 5 bases, with 11 bases between. General study points: Earlier results showed most TCR beta V segments being productive about 87% or about 30% of the time.

PCR employed 60 Vbeta and 13 Jbeta primers. Profiling relied on immunoSEQ multiplex PCR, and the TCRdb table lists in-frame clones only, not all of them. Here the sample spans over 120,000 clones, roughly four fifths being singletons. The chain employs TRBV7-9 and TRBJ2-7; tentatively, D is TRBD2 (5 bases). This clonotype was obtained from a man aged 25 to 40 in good health and CMV-seropositive. Sequenced input: PBMCs. The CDR3 DNA sequence: TGTGCCAGCAGCTTTGAGGGAGATCACGAGCAGTACTTC. Protein product: CASSFEGDHEQYF.